One sample yielded the 18 T cell receptor beta chains listed below, sequenced in a study of blood T cell repertoires in COVID-19. Sequencing was performed with immunoSEQ multiplex PCR; in TCRdb, only in-frame clones are kept and a portion is missing. The profile shows about 110,000 clones, around 90% of them singletons. The sequenced material came from peripheral blood. Receptors originate from a woman aged 30 to 39 with acute or convalescent COVID-19.

The chain is built from TRBV6-4 and TRBJ2-7; maybe TRBD1 (6 bases). Germline V CDR1 and CDR2: MRHNA, SNTAGT. This CDR3 is 15 amino acids long. The V end lost 0 bases, the J end lost 0 bases, and 9 bases lay between the germline ends. The CDR3 region has the DNA TGTGCCAGCAGTGACTCTCAGGACAGCTCCTACGAGCAGTACTTC. It codes for CASSDSQDSSYEQYF.

The J gene is TRBJ1-6, the V gene TRBV13, with D possibly matching TRBD1 (6 bases). Between the trimmed V and J ends, which lost 7 bases and 4 bases, there was a span of 8 bases. Germline CDR1 reads PRHDT; CDR2 reads FYEKMQ (reference sequence). The CDR3 sequence is 13 residues long. CDR3 residues: CASKTGYNSPLHF. In DNA form, the CDR3 reads TGTGCCAGCAAGACAGGTTATAATTCACCCCTCCACTTT.

V is TRBV20-1 and J is TRBJ1-1; D remains ambiguous. Per germline, CDR1 DFQATT and CDR2 SNEGSKA (reference sequence). Between the trimmed V and J ends, which lost 6 bases and 8 bases, there was a span of 4 bases. This CDR3 contains 8 residues. CDR3 nucleotide sequence: TGCAGTGCGGAGGAAGCTTTCTTT. It is translated as CSAEEAFF.

J is TRBJ1-6 and V is TRBV7-2; unclear D gene. V was clipped by 3 bases and J by 7 bases, with 16 bases between them. CDR1 is SGHTA, CDR2 FQGNSA, per germline. The CDR3 totals 16 residues. The CDR3 DNA reads TGTGCCAGCAGCTTGCAGATGGTCAGTGCCAATTCACCCCTCCACTTT. Translating gives CASSLQMVSANSPLHF. Supplemented by reference TRBV7-2 and TRBJ1-6, the full variable domain reads GAGVSQSPSNKVTEKGKDVELRCDPISGHTALYWYRQSLGQGLEFLIYFQGNSAPDKSGLPSDRFSAERTGGSVSTLTIQRTQQEDSAVYLCASSLQMVSANSPLHFGNGTRLTVT.

This clone was picked up a small number of times. The chain recombines TRBV4-3 with TRBJ2-2; possibly TRBD1 for D (5 bases). The CDR3 is 13 amino acids. V was pared by 6 bases and J by 0 bases, with 5 bases between. Germline CDR1 LGHNA, CDR2 YSLEER. CDR3 in DNA: TGCGCCAGCAGGACAGCGAACACCGGGGAGCTGTTTTTT. As protein: CASRTANTGELFF.

This clone showed up just once. The rearrangement uses TRBV7-6 and TRBJ2-1; 10 bases are shared with TRBD2. CDR1 and CDR2 from the germline V gene are SGHVS and FNYEAQ. V was pared by 1 base and J by 3 bases, with 3 bases of the junction left unmatched. The CDR3 consists of 16 residues. In nucleotides, the CDR3 is TGTGCCAGCAGCTTAGTAGGGACTAGCGACTACAATGAGCAGTTCTTC. Translated, it gives CASSLVGTSDYNEQFF.

The J gene is TRBJ2-1, the V gene TRBV7-3, with a weak D call TRBD2 (7 bases). The CDR3 is 16 amino acids. Germline CDR1 is SGHTA and CDR2 is FQGTGA. The V end lost 0 bases, the J end lost 5 bases, and 14 bases lay between the germline ends. CDR3 in DNA: TGTGCCAGCAGCTTAACGATAGGGGGGGTTAACAATGAGCAGTTCTTC. Translating gives CASSLTIGGVNNEQFF.

The CDR3 bases are TGTGCCAGCAGCGCCGGACAGGGAGATCAGCCCCAGCATTTT. Amino acid sequence: CASSAGQGDQPQHF. This sequence joins TRBV9 and TRBJ1-5; 8 bases align to TRBD1. CDR1 SGDLS and CDR2 YYNGEE come from the germline V gene. J lost 5 bases, V lost 3 bases, and 4 bases had no gene match. CDR3 length: 14 amino acids.

The rearrangement joins TRBV28 to TRBJ1-2; D gene unclear. V lost 2 bases and J lost 6, with 19 bases in between. CDR3 size: 16 residues. Germline loops: CDR1 MDHEN, CDR2 SYDVKM. CDR3 nucleotide sequence: TGTGCCAGCAGTTTAGTCCAGGCAGACGTTTTACATGGCTACACCTTC. Protein sequence: CASSLVQADVLHGYTF.

The chain joins TRBV14 to TRBJ2-3, with 8 nucleotides matching TRBD2. Germline CDR1 is SGHDN and CDR2 is FVKESK. The J segment lost 5 bases and the V segment lost 2 bases, leaving 9 bases of the junction unmatched. The CDR3 has 16 residues. The CDR3 sequence: CASSQSGGLWGDTQYF. The CDR3 bases are TGTGCCAGCAGCCAAAGCGGGGGCCTATGGGGAGATACGCAGTATTTT.

The J gene is TRBJ1-6, the V gene TRBV28; 8 positions agree with TRBD1. Germline trimming cut 6 bases from V and 0 bases from J; bases unmatched to any gene: 4. This CDR3 spans 16 amino acids. CDR1 and CDR2 from the germline V gene are MDHEN and SYDVKM. This chain's CDR3 is CASRRTGSSYNSPLHF. CDR3 DNA: TGTGCCAGCAGAAGGACAGGGAGCTCCTATAATTCACCCCTCCACTTT. The full variable domain, in which reference TRBV28 and TRBJ1-6 provide the parts outside the CDR3, is DVKVTQSSRYLVKRTGEKVFLECVQDMDHENMFWYRQDPGLGLRLIYFSYDVKMKEKGDIPEGYSVSREKKERFSLILESASTNQTSMYLCASRRTGSSYNSPLHFGNGTRLTVT.

The chain has TRBV4-1 and TRBJ2-7, with 7 bases fitting TRBD2. After removal of 2 bases from V and 9 bases from J, the junction contained 10 bases not matched to a gene. Germline V CDR1 and CDR2: MGHRA, YSYEKL. This CDR3 is 14 amino acids long. CDR3 protein: CASSQPRTGGGQYF. The CDR3, as DNA: TGCGCCAGCAGCCAACCCCGGACGGGAGGAGGGCAGTACTTC.

V usage is TRBV4-3 and J usage is TRBJ2-5, with D unresolved. Trimming pared 0 bases from V and 1 base from J, leaving 6 bases between. Germline V gene lookup returns CDR1 LGHNA and CDR2 YSLEER. The CDR3 runs to 14 residues. The CDR3 DNA reads as TGCGCCAGCAGCCAAGAGTGGGCCCAAGAGACCCAGTACTTC. Its protein product is CASSQEWAQETQYF.

This clone was counted a single time. The chain combines TRBV7-9 with TRBJ2-3; possible D gene TRBD1, 5 bases. The germline V and J ends were trimmed by 4 bases and 7 bases, with 15 bases remaining between them. The germline V gene encodes CDR1 SEHNR and CDR2 FQNEAQ (reference sequence). The CDR3 runs to 14 residues. CDR3 DNA: TGTGCCAGCAGCTCATCGAACTTGGGGCATACGCAGTATTTT. This gives the protein CASSSSNLGHTQYF.

J is TRBJ2-3 and V is TRBV27; D perhaps matches TRBD1 (5 bases). There are 16 residues in the CDR3. V lost 0 bases to trimming and J lost 2 bases, with 12 bases between them. Germline V CDR1 and CDR2: MNHEY, SMNVEV (reference sequence). The CDR3 DNA is TGTGCCAGCAGTTTATCGCAAGGGGCGCTCACAGATACGCAGTATTTT. Its protein is CASSLSQGALTDTQYF.

The rearrangement joins TRBV25-1 to TRBJ2-1; no clear D. Germline loops: CDR1 MGHDK, CDR2 SYGVNS. The V end lost 4 bases, the J end lost 0 bases, and 13 bases lay between the germline ends. The CDR3 spans 16 residues. CDR3 loop: CASSGLEPSSYNEQFF. CDR3 nucleotide sequence: TGTGCCAGCAGTGGACTGGAACCCTCCTCCTACAATGAGCAGTTCTTC.

The chain carries TRBV29-1 and TRBJ1-4; 8 bases align to TRBD1. The trim removed 4 bases at V and 4 bases at J, leaving 11 bases unmatched. This CDR3 is 16 amino acids long. CDR1 and CDR2 from the germline V gene are SQVTM and ANQGSEA. The CDR3 DNA is TGCAGCGTTGGCCCAGGGACAGGAGGACTTAATGAAAAACTGTTTTTT. Protein product: CSVGPGTGGLNEKLFF.

The rearrangement uses TRBV2 and TRBJ1-1; no clear D. This CDR3 has 13 amino acids. The V gene's germline CDR1 is SNHLY and CDR2 FYNNEI. The V and J ends lost 6 bases and 1 base respectively, with 9 bases between them. The CDR3 reads CASRVTWNTEAFF. CDR3 DNA sequence: TGTGCCAGCAGGGTTACATGGAACACTGAAGCTTTCTTT.